The rows below give T cell receptor beta chains drawn from one sample of a study of T cells in Graves' hyperthyroidism and ophthalmopathy. TCRdb redid the calling of the multiplex PCR reads with MiXCR, one entry per CDR3 protein. The table records roughly 640,000 distinct CDR3 sequences, 16% of them present only once. Sequencing used blood. The receptors shown here come from a woman between 40 and 50 years old with Graves' ophthalmopathy. The CDR3 runs from the conserved cysteine through the conserved F or W. Fields, in order: J gene, V gene, D gene, clone size, CDR3 DNA, CDR3 protein. A D gene is named only where the DNA matches it firmly. A clone size is listed for some rows: how often the clone was seen (once, few, many), or a class if it is expanded.

J: TRBJ2-5
V: TRBV11-1
D: -
size: many
DNA: TGTGCCAGCAGCTTAACGGCTGACAGCTACCAAGAGACCCAGTACTTC
CDR3: CASSLTADSYQETQYF

J: TRBJ1-1
V: TRBV20-1
D: -
size: -
DNA: TGCAGTGCTAGAGGGGAGGGGACACTAGAAGCTTTCTTT
CDR3: CSARGEGTLEAFF

J: TRBJ1-3
V: TRBV18
D: -
size: few
DNA: TGTGCCAGTGGGGAGCTTTCTGGAAACACCATATATTTT
CDR3: CASGELSGNTIYF

J: TRBJ2-1
V: TRBV10-3
D: -
size: -
DNA: TGTGCCATCAGTCCGACCTACAATGAGCAGTTCTTC
CDR3: CAISPTYNEQFF

J: TRBJ1-2
V: TRBV25-1
D: -
size: -
DNA: TGTGCCAGCAGTGCCTTTGACAGGCCCTCTAACTATGGCTACACCTTC
CDR3: CASSAFDRPSNYGYTF

J: TRBJ2-2
V: TRBV30
D: -
size: few
DNA: TGTGCCTGGAGTGTACGGGGGGCAGACGGGGAGCTGTTTTTT
CDR3: CAWSVRGADGELFF

J: TRBJ1-1
V: TRBV30
D: -
size: many
DNA: TGTGCCTGGAGCGTAAGCTGGAACACTGAAGCTTTCTTT
CDR3: CAWSVSWNTEAFF

J: TRBJ2-2
V: TRBV28
D: -
size: -
DNA: TGTGCCAGCAAGGGAGCCGGGGAGCTGTTTTTT
CDR3: CASKGAGELFF

J: TRBJ1-2
V: TRBV3-1
D: -
size: few
DNA: TGTGCCAGCAGCCAGGAACAGGGAATAGACGGCTACACCTTC
CDR3: CASSQEQGIDGYTF

J: TRBJ2-7
V: TRBV29-1
D: -
size: few
DNA: TGCAGCGTCTGGACATCCAAGACCTACGAGCAGTACTTC
CDR3: CSVWTSKTYEQYF

J: TRBJ2-7
V: TRBV28
D: TRBD2
size: many
DNA: TGTGCCAGCAGTTTACCCCGACTAGCGGGAGCGGAGCAGTACTTC
CDR3: CASSLPRLAGAEQYF

J: TRBJ2-1
V: TRBV7-2
D: -
size: many
DNA: TGTGCCAGCAGCTCAACCGGGGTCACCTACAATGAGCAGTTCTTC
CDR3: CASSSTGVTYNEQFF

J: TRBJ2-1
V: TRBV10-2
D: TRBD1
size: -
DNA: TGCGCCAGCAGTGGGGGACAGAGATTCTACAATGAGCAGTTCTTC
CDR3: CASSGGQRFYNEQFF

J: TRBJ2-5
V: TRBV5-4
D: TRBD2
size: many
DNA: TGTGCCAGCAGCCATGGACTAGCGGGCACACAAGAGACCCAGTACTTC
CDR3: CASSHGLAGTQETQYF

J: TRBJ1-2
V: TRBV28
D: TRBD1
size: -
DNA: TGTGCCAGCAGAGAGGGGGGGACAGGGACGGGCGGCTACACCTTC
CDR3: CASREGGTGTGGYTF

J: TRBJ1-1
V: TRBV29-1
D: -
size: few
DNA: TGCAGCGTTCATCTCAGAGGACTTACCAACACTGAAGCTTTCTTT
CDR3: CSVHLRGLTNTEAFF

J: TRBJ1-6
V: TRBV3-1
D: TRBD1
size: few
DNA: TGTGCCAGCAGCCGGGACAGGGTATCACCCCTCCACTTT
CDR3: CASSRDRVSPLHF

J: TRBJ2-5
V: TRBV5-1
D: -
size: few
DNA: TGCGCCAGCAGCTTGGCCGCCACCCTTGGGGAGACCCAGTACTTC
CDR3: CASSLAATLGETQYF

J: TRBJ2-4
V: TRBV5-6
D: -
size: -
DNA: TGTGCCAGCAGCTTGGGCGGGACAGCCCAAGCCAAAAACATTCAGTACTTC
CDR3: CASSLGGTAQAKNIQYF

J: TRBJ2-1
V: TRBV11-2
D: -
size: medium-sized
DNA: TGTGCCAGCAGCTTAGGAACAAGCTCCTACAATGAGCAGTTCTTC
CDR3: CASSLGTSSYNEQFF

J: TRBJ1-5
V: TRBV5-8
D: TRBD1
size: -
DNA: TGTGCCAGCAGCACGGGACAGGGGAGGTTCAATCAGCCCCAGCATTTT
CDR3: CASSTGQGRFNQPQHF

J: TRBJ2-3
V: TRBV18
D: -
size: many
DNA: TGTGCCAGCTCACCGCTGGAGGGATCCACAGATACGCAGTATTTT
CDR3: CASSPLEGSTDTQYF

J: TRBJ1-2
V: TRBV5-1
D: -
size: many
DNA: TGCGCCAGCAGCTACCTCACAGAGACTAACTATGGCTACACCTTC
CDR3: CASSYLTETNYGYTF

J: TRBJ2-1
V: TRBV10-3
D: -
size: -
DNA: TGTGCCATCAGTGACCGAGAAGAGGGCAATGAGCAGTTCTTC
CDR3: CAISDREEGNEQFF

J: TRBJ2-7
V: TRBV7-9
D: TRBD1
size: many
DNA: TGTGCCAGCAGCGGGGACAGGTCCTCCTACGAGCAGTACTTC
CDR3: CASSGDRSSYEQYF

J: TRBJ2-3
V: TRBV5-1
D: TRBD1
size: many
DNA: TGCGCCAGCAGCTCGGGACAGGGTAGTGTTCTAGATACGCAGTATTTT
CDR3: CASSSGQGSVLDTQYF

J: TRBJ1-1
V: TRBV4-1
D: -
size: -
DNA: TGCGCCAGCAGCCGGGGGGCAGGGCCAATGAACACTGAAGCTTTCTTT
CDR3: CASSRGAGPMNTEAFF

J: TRBJ1-6
V: TRBV27
D: -
size: many
DNA: TGTGCCAGCAGTTCGATACACGGGACCTTTTGGGGTTCACCCCTCCACTTT
CDR3: CASSSIHGTFWGSPLHF

J: TRBJ2-1
V: TRBV5-1
D: TRBD2
size: -
DNA: TGCGCCAGCAGCTACGGGGGGGGTTACAATGAGCAGTTCTTC
CDR3: CASSYGGGYNEQFF

J: TRBJ2-1
V: TRBV5-1
D: -
size: many
DNA: TGCGCCAGCAGCTTGGATGGTTACGATGAGCAGTTCTTC
CDR3: CASSLDGYDEQFF

J: TRBJ1-1
V: TRBV18
D: -
size: -
DNA: TGTGCCAGCTTAGCCTTGACAGCGGACACTGAAGCTTTCTTT
CDR3: CASLALTADTEAFF

J: TRBJ2-1
V: TRBV11-2
D: -
size: many
DNA: TGTGCCAGCAGTCCAGACAGGACCCCCCACAATGAGCAGTTCTTC
CDR3: CASSPDRTPHNEQFF

J: TRBJ1-2
V: TRBV3-1
D: TRBD1
size: many
DNA: TGTGCCAGCAGCCCGCAATTGGGACAGGGAGGCTACACCTTC
CDR3: CASSPQLGQGGYTF

J: TRBJ1-2
V: TRBV6-2/TRBV6-3
D: TRBD1
size: many
DNA: TGTGCCAGCAGTTTGACACAGGGGCGACTAACCTATGGCTACACCTTC
CDR3: CASSLTQGRLTYGYTF

J: TRBJ1-6
V: TRBV5-8
D: -
size: -
DNA: TGTGCCAGCAGCGCAGGGACCGACGCCGGGTCACCCCTCCACTTT
CDR3: CASSAGTDAGSPLHF

J: TRBJ2-3
V: TRBV29-1
D: TRBD2
size: -
DNA: TGCAGCGTAGTGACTAGCGGTAGCACAGATACGCAGTATTTT
CDR3: CSVVTSGSTDTQYF

J: TRBJ2-3
V: TRBV30
D: TRBD1
size: many
DNA: TGTGCCTGGGGGGTACAGGGGACAGATACGCAGTATTTT
CDR3: CAWGVQGTDTQYF

J: TRBJ1-1
V: TRBV30
D: TRBD1
size: many
DNA: TGTGCCTGGGGGTGGGGACAGGGCCGGACTGAAGCTTTCTTT
CDR3: CAWGWGQGRTEAFF

J: TRBJ2-7
V: TRBV11-2
D: -
size: many
DNA: TGTGCCAGCAGCTTAGGCTACTTCAGTGGGTGGGAGTGGGAGCAGTACTTC
CDR3: CASSLGYFSGWEWEQYF

J: TRBJ2-5
V: TRBV7-2
D: -
size: -
DNA: TGTGCCAGCAGCTTAGTCGGTGGGGACACCCAAGAGACCCAGTACTTC
CDR3: CASSLVGGDTQETQYF

J: TRBJ2-3
V: TRBV29-1
D: TRBD1
size: -
DNA: TGCAGCGTTGAAGGGCACAGGGGGCTTGGCACAGATACGCAGTATTTT
CDR3: CSVEGHRGLGTDTQYF

J: TRBJ2-5
V: TRBV7-9
D: TRBD2
size: many
DNA: TGTGCCAGCAGACCGGGGGGGGCAGGAGAGACCCAGTACTTC
CDR3: CASRPGGAGETQYF

J: TRBJ2-1
V: TRBV20-1
D: TRBD2
size: -
DNA: TGCAGTGCTAGACTACTCCCGGGACTAGCGGGGAACAATGAGCAGTTCTTC
CDR3: CSARLLPGLAGNNEQFF

J: TRBJ2-4
V: TRBV11-2
D: TRBD1
size: many
DNA: TGTGCCAGCAGCTTAGGAACAGGGGTAAACATTCAGTACTTC
CDR3: CASSLGTGVNIQYF

J: TRBJ2-7
V: TRBV30
D: -
size: -
DNA: TGTGCCTGGATTTCGGACAGAAGCTCCTACGAGCAGTACTTC
CDR3: CAWISDRSSYEQYF

J: TRBJ2-5
V: TRBV4-1
D: TRBD2
size: -
DNA: TGCGCCAGCAGCCCACAGGCGGGAGTTCCTCAGACCCAGTACTTC
CDR3: CASSPQAGVPQTQYF

J: TRBJ2-4
V: TRBV6-1
D: -
size: -
DNA: TGTGCCAGCAGTGAAGTTTGGGGGGGCTTAGCCAAAAACATTCAGTACTTC
CDR3: CASSEVWGGLAKNIQYF

J: TRBJ2-5
V: TRBV11-2
D: -
size: many
DNA: TGTGCCAGCAGCTCAGGATCGACCTGGGAGACCCAGTACTTC
CDR3: CASSSGSTWETQYF

J: TRBJ2-2
V: TRBV3-1
D: -
size: many
DNA: TGTGCCAGCAGCGCCTTAGACGGGCCAAAGGACACCGGGGAGCTGTTTTTT
CDR3: CASSALDGPKDTGELFF

J: TRBJ1-1
V: TRBV29-1
D: TRBD1
size: once
DNA: TGCAGCGCTTCGACAGGGGGGGCCTCTGAAGCTTTCTTT
CDR3: CSASTGGASEAFF

J: TRBJ2-5
V: TRBV20-1
D: TRBD1
size: many
DNA: TGCAGTGCAGAGACACGGGACAGGGTAAAGACCCAGTACTTC
CDR3: CSAETRDRVKTQYF

J: TRBJ2-2
V: TRBV6-6
D: -
size: -
DNA: TGTGCCAGCAGTTACTCGTCGCAGGGTTCGATCGGGGAGCTGTTTTTT
CDR3: CASSYSSQGSIGELFF

J: TRBJ1-1
V: TRBV13
D: -
size: -
DNA: TGTGCCAGCAGCGCTGAGACAGGGAACACTGAAGCTTTCTTT
CDR3: CASSAETGNTEAFF

J: TRBJ1-4
V: TRBV10-3
D: -
size: few
DNA: TGTGCCATCAGTGGTATGGCTATGGGAAAACTGTTTTTT
CDR3: CAISGMAMGKLFF